A single sample gave rise to the 26 T cell receptor beta chains below, sequenced in a study of CD8+ T cells in alopecia areata. RNA extraction and reverse transcription yielded cDNA as sequencing template. Sequenced by immunoSEQ multiplex PCR; TCRdb stores in-frame clones only, minus some. The sample has about 150,000 clones; around 54% are singletons. Sequencing used CD4+ T cells sorted from blood. These receptors came from a human donor in good health.

The chain uses TRBV13 and TRBJ2-7; 11 positions match TRBD2. The length of the CDR3 is 14 residues. Germline-derived CDR1 and CDR2 are PRHDT and FYEKMQ (reference sequence). After removal of 6 bases from V and 4 bases from J, the junction contained 5 bases not matched to a gene. The CDR3 is CASSHTSGSYEQYF. The CDR3 coding sequence is TGTGCCAGCAGTCATACTAGCGGGAGTTACGAGCAGTACTTC. The full variable domain, rest sourced from reference TRBV13 and TRBJ2-7, is AAGVIQSPRHLIKEKRETATLKCYPIPRHDTVYWYQQGPGQDPQFLISFYEKMQSDKGSIPDRFSAQQFSDYHSELNMSSLELGDSALYFCASSHTSGSYEQYFGPGTRLTVT.

The chain has TRBV7-2 and TRBJ2-4; no definite D call. V shed 5 bases and J shed 5 bases, with 7 bases lying between them. Per the germline V gene, CDR1 is SGHTA and CDR2 is FQGNSA. The CDR3 spans 12 residues. CDR3 loop: CASSPTENIQYF. The DNA for the CDR3 is TGTGCCAGCAGCCCGACGGAAAACATTCAGTACTTC.

This clone was seen more than once but under ten times. The sample has other DNA sequences that encode this CDR3 too. The chain is built from TRBV5-1 and TRBJ2-7; no reliable D call. The length of the CDR3 is 13 residues. Germline V gene lookup returns CDR1 SGHRS and CDR2 YFSETQ. V was pared by 0 bases and J by 0 bases, with 4 bases between. CDR3 amino acids: CASSLASSYEQYF. The CDR3 coding sequence is TGCGCCAGCAGCTTGGCCAGCTCCTACGAGCAGTACTTC. Full variable domain (remainder filled in from reference TRBV5-1 and TRBJ2-7): KAGVTQTPRYLIKTRGQQVTLSCSPISGHRSVSWYQQTPGQGLQFLFEYFSETQRNKGNFPGRFSGRQFSNSRSEMNVSTLELGDSALYLCASSLASSYEQYFGPGTRLTVT.

This clone showed up just a few times. V and J are TRBV5-1 and TRBJ1-5, with 8 bases matching TRBD1. With 4 bases clipped from V and 6 bases from J, the junction kept 9 bases outside the gene matches. Germline values: CDR1 SGHRS, CDR2 YFSETQ. The CDR3 runs to 15 residues. For the CDR3, the DNA is TGCGCCAGCAGCCCCCAAACAGGGGGAGGTCAGCCCCAGCATTTT. Amino acid sequence: CASSPQTGGGQPQHF. Full variable domain (outside the CDR3, taken from reference TRBV5-1 and TRBJ1-5): KAGVTQTPRYLIKTRGQQVTLSCSPISGHRSVSWYQQTPGQGLQFLFEYFSETQRNKGNFPGRFSGRQFSNSRSEMNVSTLELGDSALYLCASSPQTGGGQPQHFGDGTRLSIL.

Regarding this clone: This likely comes from a read error, as the CDR3 has no conserved phenylalanine or tryptophan at its end. The DNA is left out, because the CDR3 cannot be placed on it with certainty; the CDR3 is given as TCRdb lists it. The chain combines TRBV5-6 with TRBJ2-7; TRBD2, the table's D call, was not compared with the DNA. The CDR3 adds up to 12 amino acids, both ends counted. Germline-derived CDR1 and CDR2 are SGHDT and YYEEEE. Here the CDR3 reads CASSFCTGGPIA.

This chain links TRBV29-1 with TRBJ2-7; D remains ambiguous. Looked up from germline, CDR1 is SQVTM and CDR2 is ANQGSEA. The CDR3 runs 12 residues. Trimming removed 4 bases from V and 3 bases from J, with 10 bases in between. The CDR3 loop is CSVAASFYEQYF. The CDR3, as DNA: TGCAGCGTTGCGGCCAGCTTCTACGAGCAGTACTTC.

About this clone itself: One end of the junction varies from germline; a read error may be responsible. J is TRBJ2-1 and V is TRBV7-7, with D unresolved. This CDR3 has 13 residues. CDR1 is SSHAT, CDR2 FNYEAQ, per germline (reference sequence). In nucleotides, the CDR3 is TGTGCTAGCAGTCGACAAGCTAGTGATGAGCAGTTCTTC. This codes for CASSRQASDEQFF. The full variable domain, rest sourced from reference TRBV7-7 and TRBJ2-1, is GAGVSQSPRYKVTKRGQDVTLRCDPISSHATLYWYQQALGQGPEFLTYFNYEAQPDKSGLPSDRFSAERPEGSISTLTIQRTEQRDSAMYRCASSRQASDEQFFGPGTRLTVL.

This chain links TRBV29-1 with TRBJ2-5, with 7 nucleotides matching TRBD2. Per the germline V gene, CDR1 is SQVTM and CDR2 is ANQGSEA. Trimming removed 7 bases from V and 5 bases from J; junction bases left unmatched: 7. CDR3 length: 12 residues. CDR3 region: CSGTREGETQYF. CDR3 nucleotide sequence: TGCAGCGGTACAAGGGAGGGCGAGACCCAGTACTTC.

The rearrangement joins TRBV29-1 to TRBJ2-7; D possibly corresponds to TRBD1 (5 bases). This CDR3 is 12 amino acids long. Germline CDR1 and CDR2: SQVTM and ANQGSEA. V was shortened by 1 base and J by 5 bases, with 9 bases between the two germline ends. CDR3 nucleotide sequence: TGCAGCGTTGAAGTCAGGGTCCACGAGCAGTACTTC. This translates into CSVEVRVHEQYF.

The count of this clone is one. The chain carries TRBV2 and TRBJ1-1; no reliable D call. This CDR3 has 13 amino acids. Germline lookup yields CDR1 SNHLY and CDR2 FYNNEI. The V end lost 5 bases, the J end lost 1 base, and 8 bases lay between the germline ends. The CDR3 bases are TGTGCCAGCAGTTTCGACGGGAACACTGAAGCTTTCTTT. Its protein product is CASSFDGNTEAFF.

The chain uses TRBV5-6 and TRBJ1-2; perhaps TRBD1 as D (5 bases). Germline lookup yields CDR1 SGHDT and CDR2 YYEEEE. This CDR3 spans 14 amino acids. The germline V and J ends were trimmed by 4 bases and 7 bases, with 17 bases remaining between them. The CDR3 sequence is CASSSTLSGGGYTF. The CDR3 region has the DNA TGTGCCAGCAGCAGTACTCTTTCGGGGGGTGGCTACACCTTC.

This clone was seen a few times. The J gene is TRBJ1-1, the V gene TRBV13; 7 bases are shared with TRBD1. This CDR3 is built from 13 residues. V lost 6 bases to trimming and J lost 4 bases; unmatched junction nucleotides: 5. The germline CDR1 and CDR2 sequences are PRHDT and FYEKMQ (reference sequence). CDR3 DNA: TGTGCCAGCAGATATCAGGGGGGCACTGAAGCTTTCTTT. This codes for CASRYQGGTEAFF.

V usage is TRBV5-1 and J usage is TRBJ1-2, with D perhaps matching TRBD1 (6 bases). CDR3 length equals 12 residues. Germline assignment: CDR1 SGHRS and CDR2 YFSETQ. The germline V and J ends were trimmed by 3 bases and 7 bases, with 10 bases remaining between them. The CDR3 sequence: CASSSGVLGYTF. DNA of the CDR3: TGCGCCAGCAGCTCAGGGGTGCTTGGCTACACCTTC.

This clone was observed a few times. The chain is built from TRBV6-6 and TRBJ1-5, with TRBD1 matching 7 bases. V lost 6 bases and J lost 0; bases outside the gene matches: 8. The CDR3 totals 16 residues. Looked up from germline, CDR1 is MNHNY and CDR2 is SVGAGI (reference sequence). The DNA for the CDR3 is TGTGCCAGCAGCTCCCGACAGGGCTATAGCAATCAGCCCCAGCATTTT. This codes for CASSSRQGYSNQPQHF.

The genes are TRBV2 and TRBJ2-5; D may be TRBD1 (6 bases). The CDR3 is 14 amino acids. V lost 6 bases to trimming and J lost 5 bases, with 16 bases between them. Germline V CDR1 and CDR2: SNHLY, FYNNEI. The chain's CDR3 is CASRVQGIGETQYF. The CDR3 DNA is TGTGCCAGCAGGGTCCAGGGGATCGGGGAGACCCAGTACTTC.

This clone turned up a few times. This chain uses TRBV29-1 with TRBJ2-7; 8 positions match TRBD2. The CDR3 is 11 amino acids. Trimming took 8 bases from V and 7 from J; bases not matched to a gene: 7. The germline gives CDR1 SQVTM, CDR2 ANQGSEA. The CDR3 here is CSWRGVGEQYF. The DNA for the CDR3 is TGCAGCTGGCGGGGGGTCGGAGAGCAGTACTTC.

This clone was seen a few times. Other nucleotide sequences from this sample produce the same CDR3. The chain combines TRBV7-9 with TRBJ2-7; D is unclear. Germline loops: CDR1 SEHNR, CDR2 FQNEAQ (reference sequence). V lost 1 base to trimming and J lost 3 bases, with 4 bases between them. The CDR3 is made up of 12 amino acids. The CDR3 sequence: CASSLGVYEQYF. The CDR3 coding sequence is TGTGCCAGCAGCTTAGGAGTCTACGAGCAGTACTTC.

This clone was counted a few times. The rearrangement links TRBV29-1 to TRBJ2-1, with D perhaps matching TRBD2 (6 bases). Trimming stripped 4 bases from V and 0 bases from J, with 13 bases between. CDR3 length: 15 residues. Per germline, CDR1 SQVTM and CDR2 ANQGSEA. The CDR3 bases are TGCAGCGTTGCGGGGGAAGTAGACTCCTACAATGAGCAGTTCTTC. Residues: CSVAGEVDSYNEQFF.

The V and J genes are TRBV27 and TRBJ1-2, with TRBD1 identical over 7 bases. J lost 2 bases, V lost 5 bases, and 5 bases had no gene match. This CDR3 has 14 residues. The germline gives CDR1 MNHEY, CDR2 SMNVEV (reference sequence). The CDR3 nucleotides are TGTGCCAGCAGTCCAAGGGGACAGAACTATGGCTACACCTTC. This codes for CASSPRGQNYGYTF.

The chain uses TRBV6-6 and TRBJ1-3, with unresolved D. Germline V gene lookup returns CDR1 MNHNY and CDR2 SVGAGI (reference sequence). Trimming pared 6 bases from V and 0 bases from J, leaving 9 bases between. This CDR3 is built from 14 residues. CDR3 nucleotides: TGTGCCAGCAGGGATCTGAGCTCTGGAAACACCATATATTTT. This codes for CASRDLSSGNTIYF.

The rearrangement joins TRBV6-1 to TRBJ1-1; D gene uncertain. V was shortened by 5 bases and J by 4 bases, with 11 bases between the two germline ends. The CDR3 is 13 residues long. CDR1 and CDR2 from the germline V gene are MNHNS and SASEGT. The CDR3 loop is CASSWTLGTEAFF. CDR3 coding DNA: TGTGCCAGCAGTTGGACCTTGGGCACTGAAGCTTTCTTT.

This clone showed up just a few times. J is TRBJ2-1 and V is TRBV29-1, with D possibly being TRBD2 (6 bases). CDR3 size: 9 residues. Per germline, CDR1 SQVTM and CDR2 ANQGSEA. Trimming cost V 6 bases and J 9 bases, with 6 bases left between them. In DNA, the CDR3 is TGCAGCGTCGGGGGTGAGCAGTTCTTC. Translation gives CSVGGEQFF.

In this sample, this clone turned up a few times. J is TRBJ2-7 and V is TRBV7-6; 9 bases are a match to TRBD2. The trim removed 4 bases at V and 6 bases at J, leaving 7 bases unmatched. Germline V gene lookup returns CDR1 SGHVS and CDR2 FNYEAQ. The CDR3 contains 14 residues. DNA for the CDR3: TGTGCCAGCAGCTCCCTCGCGGGAGGGGGCGAGCAGTACTTC. Encoded protein: CASSSLAGGGEQYF. The whole variable domain, remainder taken from reference TRBV7-6 and TRBJ2-7, is GAGVSQSPRYKVTKRGQDVALRCDPISGHVSLYWYRQALGQGPEFLTYFNYEAQQDKSGLPNDRFSAERPEGSISTLTIQRTEQRDSAMYRCASSSLAGGGEQYFGPGTRLTVT.

This clone was detected a few times. The rearrangement joins TRBV7-2 to TRBJ2-7; D may correspond to TRBD1 or TRBD2 (5 bases each). The CDR3 is 14 amino acids. CDR1 is SGHTA, CDR2 FQGNSA, per germline. The V and J ends lost 7 bases and 4 bases respectively, with 17 bases between them. The CDR3 coding sequence is TGTGCCAGCACCCATAGAGGGGACGGATACGAGCAGTACTTC. It encodes CASTHRGDGYEQYF. Drawing the rest from reference TRBV7-2 and TRBJ2-7, the complete variable domain is GAGVSQSPSNKVTEKGKDVELRCDPISGHTALYWYRQSLGQGLEFLIYFQGNSAPDKSGLPSDRFSAERTGGSVSTLTIQRTQQEDSAVYLCASTHRGDGYEQYFGPGTRLTVT.

J is TRBJ2-2 and V is TRBV7-3; 12 bases align to TRBD2. Germline CDR1 SGHTA, CDR2 FQGTGA. The J segment lost 6 bases and the V segment lost 8 bases, leaving 7 bases of the junction unmatched. The CDR3 has 15 residues. The CDR3 here is CASRTASGRAGELFF. CDR3 coding DNA: TGTGCCAGCCGAACGGCTAGCGGGAGGGCCGGGGAGCTGTTTTTT.

The J gene is TRBJ1-5, the V gene TRBV28; maybe TRBD1 (5 bases). V shed 3 bases and J shed 1 base, with 13 bases lying between them. The CDR3 extends over 16 amino acids. Germline V lookup: CDR1 MDHEN, CDR2 SYDVKM. The CDR3 nucleotides read TGTGCCAGCAGTTTGCGGCGTCGGGGCAGCAATCAGCCCCAGCATTTT. It codes for CASSLRRRGSNQPQHF.